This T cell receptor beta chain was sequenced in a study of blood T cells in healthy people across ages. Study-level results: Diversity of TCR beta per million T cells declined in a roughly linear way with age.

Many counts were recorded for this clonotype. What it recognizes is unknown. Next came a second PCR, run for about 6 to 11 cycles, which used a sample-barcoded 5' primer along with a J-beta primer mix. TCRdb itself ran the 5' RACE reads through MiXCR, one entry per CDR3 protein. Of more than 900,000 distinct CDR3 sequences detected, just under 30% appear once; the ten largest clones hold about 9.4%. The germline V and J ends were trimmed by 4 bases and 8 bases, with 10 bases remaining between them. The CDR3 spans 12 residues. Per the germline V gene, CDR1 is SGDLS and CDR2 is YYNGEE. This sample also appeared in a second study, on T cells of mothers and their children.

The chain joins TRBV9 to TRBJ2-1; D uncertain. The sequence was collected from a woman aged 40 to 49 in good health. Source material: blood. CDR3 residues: CASSTVDHEQFF. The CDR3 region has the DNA TGTGCCAGCAGCACCGTAGATCATGAGCAGTTCTTC.